The rows below give T cell receptor beta chains drawn from one sample of a study of shared clonotypes between healthy human individuals. Some clones are missing from TCRdb's copy, which holds only in-frame ones; the method was immunoSEQ multiplex PCR. The sample includes about 600,000 clones, around 97% of them seen just once. The sequenced material came from naive CD4+ T cells sorted from blood. The receptors here all came from a woman between 25 and 40 years old in good health. Each CDR3 is given with its conserved first and last residue. Each record gives: V gene, D gene, J gene, clone size, CDR3 protein, CDR3 DNA. The D gene is left open where the match is weak. Size tells how often a clone was seen (once, few, many) or the class of an expanded clone, and some rows leave it out.

V gene: TRBV7-9; D gene: TRBD1; J gene: TRBJ1-2; clone size: .; CDR3 protein: CASSLQVGQGAGYGYTF; CDR3 DNA: TGTGCCAGCAGCCTCCAAGTCGGACAGGGGGCAGGCTATGGCTACACCTTC
V gene: TRBV13; D gene: .; J gene: TRBJ1-4; clone size: .; CDR3 protein: CANGRVGEKLFF; CDR3 DNA: TGTGCCAACGGGAGGGTAGGGGAAAAACTGTTTTTT
V gene: TRBV15; D gene: TRBD1; J gene: TRBJ1-3; clone size: .; CDR3 protein: CATSRETGVENTIYF; CDR3 DNA: TGTGCCACCAGCAGAGAGACAGGGGTTGAAAACACCATATATTTT
V gene: TRBV9; D gene: .; J gene: TRBJ2-1; clone size: .; CDR3 protein: CASSAWGGSYNEQFF; CDR3 DNA: TGTGCCAGCAGCGCCTGGGGTGGCTCCTACAATGAGCAGTTCTTC
V gene: TRBV28; D gene: TRBD2; J gene: TRBJ2-2; clone size: .; CDR3 protein: CASSLELAGVGGELFF; CDR3 DNA: TGTGCCAGCAGTTTAGAGTTAGCGGGAGTCGGCGGGGAGCTGTTTTTT
V gene: TRBV18; D gene: TRBD2; J gene: TRBJ2-5; clone size: .; CDR3 protein: CASSPGGYQETQYF; CDR3 DNA: TGTGCCAGCTCACCGGGAGGGTACCAAGAGACCCAGTACTTC
V gene: TRBV10-1; D gene: .; J gene: TRBJ2-5; clone size: once; CDR3 protein: CASSEGSGPQETQYF; CDR3 DNA: TGCGCCAGCAGTGAAGGCTCAGGGCCCCAAGAGACCCAGTACTTC
V gene: TRBV6-1; D gene: .; J gene: TRBJ1-5; clone size: .; CDR3 protein: CASSESFSNQPQHF; CDR3 DNA: TGTGCCAGCAGTGAATCGTTTAGCAATCAGCCCCAGCATTTT
V gene: TRBV11-2; D gene: .; J gene: TRBJ2-3; clone size: .; CDR3 protein: CASSLPTDTQYF; CDR3 DNA: TGTGCCAGCAGCTTACCCACAGATACGCAGTATTTT
V gene: TRBV19; D gene: TRBD1; J gene: TRBJ1-5; clone size: .; CDR3 protein: CASSRTGGFNQPQHF; CDR3 DNA: TGTGCCAGTAGCCGGACAGGGGGATTCAATCAGCCCCAGCATTTT
V gene: TRBV28; D gene: TRBD1; J gene: TRBJ2-5; clone size: .; CDR3 protein: CASSATSGTGVRETQYF; CDR3 DNA: TGTGCCAGCAGTGCTACCTCCGGGACAGGGGTCCGGGAGACCCAGTACTTC
V gene: TRBV19; D gene: .; J gene: TRBJ1-1; clone size: .; CDR3 protein: CASSITRRVEAFF; CDR3 DNA: TGTGCCAGTAGTATAACCAGGCGGGTAGAAGCTTTCTTT
V gene: TRBV5-8; D gene: .; J gene: TRBJ1-2; clone size: once; CDR3 protein: CASSPGSGGYTF; CDR3 DNA: TGTGCCAGCAGCCCCGGGTCCGGGGGCTACACCTTC
V gene: TRBV30; D gene: .; J gene: TRBJ1-5; clone size: once; CDR3 protein: CAWSRGASNQPQHF; CDR3 DNA: TGTGCCTGGAGTCGGGGAGCTAGCAATCAGCCCCAGCATTTT
V gene: TRBV11-2; D gene: TRBD2; J gene: TRBJ2-1; clone size: .; CDR3 protein: CASSFAGDNEQFF; CDR3 DNA: TGTGCCAGCAGCTTTGCGGGGGACAATGAGCAGTTCTTC
V gene: TRBV9; D gene: .; J gene: TRBJ1-1; clone size: once; CDR3 protein: CASSSGGRGEAFF; CDR3 DNA: TGTGCCAGCAGCTCAGGCGGGCGGGGAGAAGCTTTCTTT
V gene: TRBV18; D gene: .; J gene: TRBJ1-2; clone size: .; CDR3 protein: CASSPVGPDYGYTF; CDR3 DNA: TGTGCCAGCTCACCAGTCGGGCCTGACTATGGCTACACCTTC
V gene: TRBV7-9; D gene: TRBD1; J gene: TRBJ2-1; clone size: .; CDR3 protein: CASSLVTGVEQFF; CDR3 DNA: TGTGCCAGCAGCTTAGTTACAGGGGTTGAGCAGTTCTTC
V gene: TRBV5-1; D gene: TRBD1; J gene: TRBJ1-4; clone size: .; CDR3 protein: CASSTGQPSRGEKLFF; CDR3 DNA: TGCGCCAGCAGCACGGGACAGCCATCCCGAGGTGAAAAACTGTTTTTT
V gene: TRBV4-1; D gene: TRBD2; J gene: TRBJ2-3; clone size: .; CDR3 protein: CASSQARLAGTDTQYF; CDR3 DNA: TGCGCCAGCAGCCAAGCGCGGCTAGCGGGGACAGATACGCAGTATTTT
V gene: TRBV6-1; D gene: .; J gene: TRBJ2-2; clone size: .; CDR3 protein: CASGNGGLDTGELFF; CDR3 DNA: TGTGCCAGCGGGAACGGGGGGCTCGACACCGGGGAGCTGTTTTTT
V gene: TRBV5-4; D gene: .; J gene: TRBJ1-2; clone size: .; CDR3 protein: CASSWAANYGYTF; CDR3 DNA: TGTGCCAGCAGTTGGGCGGCGAACTATGGCTACACCTTC
V gene: TRBV4-1; D gene: TRBD2; J gene: TRBJ2-3; clone size: once; CDR3 protein: CASSQDRGRGSDTQYF; CDR3 DNA: TGCGCCAGCAGCCAAGACCGCGGGAGGGGGTCAGATACGCAGTATTTT
V gene: TRBV28; D gene: .; J gene: TRBJ1-1; clone size: .; CDR3 protein: CASSLSTGAFF; CDR3 DNA: TGTGCCAGCAGTTTATCAACAGGGGCTTTCTTT
V gene: TRBV7-6; D gene: TRBD2; J gene: TRBJ2-7; clone size: once; CDR3 protein: CASSFGTSGSYEQYF; CDR3 DNA: TGTGCCAGCAGCTTTGGGACTAGCGGATCCTACGAGCAGTACTTC
V gene: TRBV25-1; D gene: TRBD2; J gene: TRBJ2-1; clone size: .; CDR3 protein: CASSKIGGFGGSNEQFF; CDR3 DNA: TGTGCCAGCAGTAAAATTGGCGGGTTTGGCGGGAGCAATGAGCAGTTCTTC
V gene: TRBV10-1; D gene: TRBD2; J gene: TRBJ2-7; clone size: .; CDR3 protein: CASNGGRGYEQYF; CDR3 DNA: TGCGCCAGCAATGGCGGGAGAGGGTACGAGCAGTACTTC